The present T cell receptor (beta chain) was sequenced within a study of molecular identifiers for immune sequencing clone quantification. V was clipped by 5 bases and J by 3 bases; unmatched bases: 11. CDR3 length equals 16 residues. Germline CDR1 SEHNR, CDR2 FQNEAQ (reference sequence). TCRdb called the PCR reads again in MiXCR, with one record for every CDR3 protein. The repertoire includes some 580,000 distinct CDR3 sequences, over 25% of them detected once, and 0.7% to 0.95% sits in the top ten. The TCR sequence derives from a human donor in good health. Some libraries in this study had Jurkat cell RNA spiked in. The sample consisted of naive CD8+ T cells from blood, with Jurkat cell RNA spiked in. As for subset: FACS-sorted CD8+CD4-CCR7+CD45RA+ naive T cells. The chain couples TRBV7-9 to TRBJ2-7; 9 positions match TRBD2. The CDR3 coding sequence is TGTGCCAGCAGCGCTACCCTAAGCGGGGGGCACTACGAGCAGTACTTC. This gives the protein CASSATLSGGHYEQYF.